This TCR beta chain was documented in a study of blood T cell repertoires in COVID-19. Study at large: In each case, the material was cDNA or gDNA derived from T cells, B-cell-depleted T cells, or PBMCs.

In the study's own analysis: The authors estimated nucleated cell counts from reference gene primer amplification. Sequencing was performed with immunoSEQ multiplex PCR; in TCRdb, only in-frame clones are kept and a portion is missing. That table supplies the V and J calls and clone size; D and trimming were determined from the DNA. The sample yields about 280,000 clones, roughly 89% seen once. Sequencing was done on a sample of peripheral blood. The TCR was taken from a man aged 45 to 65 with acute or convalescent COVID-19.

Here the CDR3 reads CASSPQSGGGYTF. CDR3 DNA sequence: TGTGCCAGCTCACCCCAGTCAGGTGGCGGCTACACCTTC. This chain uses TRBV18 with TRBJ1-2; no reliable D call. The CDR3 extends over 13 amino acids. Germline values: CDR1 KGHSH, CDR2 LQKENI. V dropped 3 bases and J dropped 8 bases, with 13 bases sitting between them.